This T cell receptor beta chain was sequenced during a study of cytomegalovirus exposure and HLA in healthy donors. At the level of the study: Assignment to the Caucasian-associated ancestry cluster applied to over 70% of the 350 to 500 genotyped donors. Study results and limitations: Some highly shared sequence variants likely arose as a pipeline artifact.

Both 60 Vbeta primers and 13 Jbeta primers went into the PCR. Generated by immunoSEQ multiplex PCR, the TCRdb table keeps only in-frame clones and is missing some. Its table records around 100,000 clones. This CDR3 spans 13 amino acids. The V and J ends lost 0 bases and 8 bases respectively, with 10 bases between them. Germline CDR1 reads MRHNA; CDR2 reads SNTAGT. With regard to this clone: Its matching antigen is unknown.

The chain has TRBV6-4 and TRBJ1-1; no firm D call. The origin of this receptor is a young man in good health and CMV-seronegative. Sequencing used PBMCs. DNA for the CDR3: TGTGCCAGCAGTGACTCAGCACGGAGAGAAGCTTTCTTT. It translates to CASSDSARREAFF.